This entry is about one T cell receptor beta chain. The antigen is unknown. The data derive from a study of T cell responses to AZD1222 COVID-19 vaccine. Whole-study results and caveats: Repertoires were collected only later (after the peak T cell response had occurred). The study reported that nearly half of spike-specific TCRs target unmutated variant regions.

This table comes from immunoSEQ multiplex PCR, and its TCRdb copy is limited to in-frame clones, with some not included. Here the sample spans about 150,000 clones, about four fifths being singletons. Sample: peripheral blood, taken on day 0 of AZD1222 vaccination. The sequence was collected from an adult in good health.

The CDR3 DNA follows: TGTGCCAGCAGTGAGACGGAAAGGGGTGGCTACACCTTC. Encoded protein: CASSETERGGYTF. The chain recombines TRBV2 with TRBJ1-2; the D gene is possibly TRBD1 (5 bases). Germline CDR1 is SNHLY and CDR2 is FYNNEI. The CDR3 totals 13 residues. Deletions cut 3 bases from V and 7 bases from J, with 12 bases between.